This T cell receptor beta chain was observed in a study of T cells in localized non-small cell lung cancer. Broader study findings: Blood T cell density predicted longer survival; adjacent-lung clonality, shorter. Because researchers sequenced only one region of the tumor, heterogeneity is still possible.

Sequencing used immunoSEQ multiplex PCR; TCRdb keeps in-frame clones, though not all of them. The repertoire holds about 59,000 clones, 85% to 90% seen once, with under 2.5% in the top ten. A word on this clone: The antigen is not known.

CDR1 is SNHLY, CDR2 FYNNEI, per germline. CDR3 length: 14 amino acids. V gave up 7 bases and J gave up 5 bases, with 15 bases separating them. This receptor was obtained from a woman aged 40-69 years with stage I lung adenocarcinoma. The specimen was peripheral blood, collected before any cancer treatment. The V gene is TRBV2, the J gene TRBJ2-1, with D perhaps TRBD2 (6 bases). The DNA of the CDR3 is TGTGCCAGCATAAGGGACTTAGAAGACAATGAGCAGTTCTTC. Protein product: CASIRDLEDNEQFF.